This is a list of T cell receptor beta chains from one sample in a study of cytomegalovirus exposure and HLA in healthy donors. Assay used: immunoSEQ multiplex PCR; TCRdb lists only in-frame clones, some missing. The sample includes some 170,000 clones, roughly 85% of them seen just once. Sequenced sample: PBMCs. Receptors were obtained from a woman aged 30 to 39 in good health and CMV-seronegative. CDR3s include the opening cysteine and the closing phenylalanine or tryptophan.

TRBV19,TRBJ1-1,CASSKQGMGLTEAFF
TRBV28,TRBJ1-4,CASLRTGGNGEKLFF
TRBV19,TRBJ2-7,CASSGRGLAGSSYEQYF
TRBV5-6,TRBJ1-2,CASSLRGYPYYGYTF
TRBV5-1,TRBJ1-1,CASSLGRGMNTEAFF
TRBV13,TRBJ2-5,CASSLTDTGEETQYF
TRBV7-6,TRBJ2-1,CASSLRVSGGTYNEQFF
TRBV10-3,TRBJ2-7,CAMGRGSPYEQYF
TRBV11-2,TRBJ2-7,CASSPPDRVSYEQYF
TRBV7-6,TRBJ2-3,CASSLGGSTTDTQYF